The subject of this entry is one T cell receptor (beta chain). The data stem from a study of blood T cell repertoires in COVID-19. The CDR3 is 14 amino acids. The V gene lost 5 bases and the J gene lost 1 base, with 9 bases spanning the gap. Germline CDR1 reads LNHDA; CDR2 reads SQIVND (reference sequence). Generated by immunoSEQ multiplex PCR, the TCRdb table keeps only in-frame clones and is missing some. The data hold some 250,000 clones, with approximately 82% observed a single time. The chain carries TRBV19 and TRBJ2-1; a weak D match, TRBD2 (6 bases). The sequence derives from a man aged 35-49 years who had recovered from COVID-19. The sample consisted of PBMCs or T cells enriched from blood (not recorded which). Here the CDR3 reads CASSGTPSYNEQFF. Written as DNA, the CDR3 is TGTGCCAGTAGTGGGACTCCGTCCTACAATGAGCAGTTCTTC. The whole variable domain, filled in from reference TRBV19 and TRBJ2-1, reads DGGITQSPKYLFRKEGQNVTLSCEQNLNHDAMYWYRQDPGQGLRLIYYSQIVNDFQKGDIAEGYSVSREKKESFPLTVTSAQKNPTAFYLCASSGTPSYNEQFFGPGTRLTVL.